This record looks at one T cell receptor beta chain sequence and its context. Its specificity is unknown. The data are from a study of siplizumab effects on memory and regulatory T cells. Overall study findings and caveats: Some alloreactive sequences were traceable to unstimulated CD4+ memory cells, and siplizumab significantly reduced them.

This CDR3 contains 17 residues. From germline, CDR1 is SGHVS and CDR2 FQNEAQ. With 1 base clipped from V and 4 bases from J, the junction kept 3 bases outside the gene matches. Some clones are missing from TCRdb's copy, which holds only in-frame ones; the method was immunoSEQ multiplex PCR. Of some 97,000 clones listed, about 90% are singletons. The chain recombines TRBV7-8 with TRBJ2-1; 14 nucleotides agree with TRBD2. What was sequenced was Tregs sorted from blood. This TCR derives from a human donor in good health. The CDR3 sequence is CASSLGLAGGPYNEQFF. CDR3 sequence (DNA): TGTGCCAGCAGCTTAGGACTAGCGGGAGGGCCTTACAATGAGCAGTTCTTC.